What follows are 20 T cell receptor beta chains derived from one specimen sequenced in a study of blood T cell repertoires in COVID-19. Produced via immunoSEQ multiplex PCR; TCRdb's table is partial and in-frame only. Of about 60,000 clones in the sample, approximately 84% were seen once. The sequenced material came from peripheral blood. These receptors came from a man aged 55 to 70 with acute or convalescent COVID-19.

The V gene is TRBV11-1, the J gene TRBJ1-2; D unresolved. Germline V lookup: CDR1 SGHAT, CDR2 FQDESV (reference sequence). The CDR3 is made up of 12 amino acids. The V gene lost 2 bases and the J gene lost 8 bases, with 9 bases spanning the gap. The CDR3 region is CASSLIDSGYTF. In DNA form, the CDR3 reads TGTGCCAGCAGCTTAATAGACTCCGGCTACACCTTC.

This clone was seen just once. The chain links TRBV27 to TRBJ1-4; the D gene is possibly TRBD1 (5 bases). V gave up 7 bases and J gave up 3 bases, with 18 bases separating them. The CDR3 totals 16 residues. Germline-derived CDR1 and CDR2 are MNHEY and SMNVEV (reference sequence). The CDR3 sequence is CASTWHAGLANEKLFF. In DNA form, the CDR3 reads TGTGCCAGCACTTGGCACGCAGGGTTGGCTAATGAAAAACTGTTTTTT.

The V gene is TRBV5-1, the J gene TRBJ2-7, with D tentatively TRBD1 (6 bases). V lost 3 bases to trimming and J lost 7 bases, with 20 bases between them. CDR3 length equals 15 residues. Germline V CDR1 and CDR2: SGHRS, YFSETQ. The CDR3 here is CASSSASGHPGEQYF. The CDR3 nucleotides read TGCGCCAGCAGCTCAGCCTCGGGACACCCGGGTGAGCAGTACTTC.

Written as DNA, the CDR3 is TGTGCCAGCAGTGAACAGGGTCGAAGAGCTTTCTTT. This encodes CASSEQGRRAFF. J is TRBJ1-1 and V is TRBV6-1; possibly TRBD1 for D (5 bases). Per germline, CDR1 MNHNS and CDR2 SASEGT. The CDR3 is 12 residues long. The V gene lost 2 bases and the J gene lost 10 bases, with 11 bases spanning the gap.

The V gene is TRBV18, the J gene TRBJ2-5, with 10 positions matching TRBD2. After removal of 4 bases from V and 5 bases from J, the junction contained 10 bases not matched to a gene. Germline CDR1 KGHSH, CDR2 LQKENI. The length of the CDR3 is 16 residues. CDR3 in DNA: TGTGCCAGCTCACGTCCCAGCGGGGGGGCCCATGAGACCCAGTACTTC. Translation gives CASSRPSGGAHETQYF.

This chain joins TRBV19 and TRBJ1-5; D not certain. Per the germline V gene, CDR1 is LNHDA and CDR2 is SQIVND (reference sequence). The V gene lost 4 bases and the J gene lost 2 bases, with 9 bases spanning the gap. The CDR3 loop spans 14 amino acids. In nucleotides, the CDR3 is TGTGCCAGTAGTACAGTCATCGGCAATCAGCCCCAGCATTTT. This codes for CASSTVIGNQPQHF.

The chain joins TRBV23-1 to TRBJ1-2; 7 bases agree with TRBD1. Being an ORF, TRBV23-1 has a function that is uncertain. CDR3 length: 12 residues. Trimming at V came to 9 bases and at J to 7 bases, leaving 8 bases not matched to a gene. CDR3 loop: CARMGTDPGYTF. DNA of the CDR3: TGCGCCAGAATGGGGACAGACCCTGGCTACACCTTC.

The V and J genes are TRBV30 and TRBJ1-5, with unresolved D. Germline CDR1 and CDR2: GTSNPN and SVGIG (reference sequence). Between the trimmed V and J ends, which lost 0 bases and 4 bases, there was a span of 7 bases. This CDR3 is 13 amino acids long. DNA for the CDR3: TGTGCCTGGAGTGTGGGAGCGAATCAGCCCCAGCATTTT. This encodes CAWSVGANQPQHF.

This clone showed up just a few times. J is TRBJ1-2 and V is TRBV10-3, with TRBD1 matching over 7 bases. Germline V gene sequence: CDR1 ENHRY, CDR2 SYGVKD. CDR3 length: 13 amino acids. V dropped 11 bases and J dropped 7; count of bases not matched to a gene: 13. CDR3 in amino acids: CAVSTGTVAGYTF. The CDR3 DNA sequence: TGTGCCGTCTCGACAGGGACAGTAGCTGGCTACACCTTC.

This clone was recorded only once. This chain links TRBV7-2 with TRBJ2-5; 9 bases match TRBD2. The CDR3 sequence is 15 residues long. The ends lost 4 bases at V and 2 bases at J; junction bases unmatched: 5. The germline gives CDR1 SGHTA, CDR2 FQGNSA. The CDR3: CASSSAGGIQETQYF. The CDR3, as DNA: TGTGCCAGCAGCTCAGCGGGGGGAATACAAGAGACCCAGTACTTC. The whole variable domain, filled in from reference TRBV7-2 and TRBJ2-5, reads GAGVSQSPSNKVTEKGKDVELRCDPISGHTALYWYRQSLGQGLEFLIYFQGNSAPDKSGLPSDRFSAERTGGSVSTLTIQRTQQEDSAVYLCASSSAGGIQETQYFGPGTRLLVL.

The CDR3 bases are TGTGCCAGCAGCGAGACAGGGGCAGACTATGGCTACACCTTC. Amino acids: CASSETGADYGYTF. V is TRBV27 and J is TRBJ1-2, with TRBD1 matching 8 bases. Germline trimming cut 6 bases from V and 3 bases from J; bases unmatched to any gene: 6. The CDR3 spans 14 residues. Germline V gene sequence: CDR1 MNHEY, CDR2 SMNVEV (reference sequence).

The sample holds a few counts of this clone. This sequence joins TRBV30 and TRBJ2-1; D might be TRBD1 (5 bases). CDR3 size: 15 residues. V gave up 2 bases and J gave up 0 bases, with 11 bases separating them. The germline V gene encodes CDR1 GTSNPN and CDR2 SVGIG (reference sequence). The CDR3 here is CAWSIGVRSYNEQFF. CDR3 nucleotide sequence: TGTGCCTGGAGTATAGGGGTTCGCTCCTACAATGAGCAGTTCTTC.

This sequence joins TRBV2 and TRBJ1-1, with D maybe TRBD1 (6 bases). CDR1 is SNHLY and CDR2 is FYNNEI in the germline V gene. CDR3 length: 13 amino acids. Trimming pared 7 bases from V and 2 bases from J, leaving 11 bases between. The CDR3 reads CASNGQSNTEAFF. The CDR3, as DNA: TGTGCCAGCAATGGACAGAGTAACACTGAAGCTTTCTTT.

This chain links TRBV28 with TRBJ2-7; no reliable D call. This CDR3 has 14 residues. The germline CDR1 and CDR2 sequences are MDHEN and SYDVKM. The V end lost 2 bases, the J end lost 5 bases, and 13 bases lay between the germline ends. The CDR3 region has the DNA TGTGCCAGCAGTTTAGAGAGCCTTGCTGACGAGCAGTACTTC. Translated: CASSLESLADEQYF.

This chain links TRBV19 with TRBJ1-1; D may be TRBD1 (5 bases). V lost 1 base to trimming and J lost 10 bases, with 16 bases between them. The CDR3 covers 14 residues. Per the germline V gene, CDR1 is LNHDA and CDR2 is SQIVND (reference sequence). The CDR3 here is CASSIGDWGYGAFF. DNA for the CDR3: TGTGCCAGTAGTATAGGGGACTGGGGCTATGGAGCTTTCTTT.

V and J are TRBV5-1 and TRBJ2-5; TRBD2 matches 9 bases. The CDR3 covers 15 residues. The germline V gene has CDR1 SGHRS and CDR2 YFSETQ. V gave up 4 bases and J gave up 0 bases; unmatched junction bases: 4. CDR3 sequence reads: CASSPSGGNQETQYF. CDR3 DNA sequence: TGCGCCAGCAGCCCGAGCGGGGGGAACCAAGAGACCCAGTACTTC.

This clone showed up just once. The V gene is TRBV7-8, the J gene TRBJ1-2; TRBD1 might be the D (5 bases). V was cut by 5 bases and J by 8 bases, with 24 bases left in between. Germline V gives CDR1 SGHVS, CDR2 FQNEAQ. The CDR3 extends over 16 amino acids. For the CDR3, the DNA is TGTGCCAGCAGCCCCGAGCCCCCGGCAGGGCCGACGGGCTACACCTTC. Protein sequence: CASSPEPPAGPTGYTF.

The chain joins TRBV9 to TRBJ2-3, with D perhaps matching TRBD1 (6 bases). The CDR3 length is 15 residues. Germline CDR1 SGDLS, CDR2 YYNGEE. The germline V and J ends were trimmed by 0 bases and 3 bases, with 11 bases remaining between them. The CDR3 coding sequence is TGTGCCAGCAGCGTAGACAGGGAAGGAACAGATACGCAGTATTTT. This sequence encodes CASSVDREGTDTQYF.

This chain connects TRBV5-4 to TRBJ1-4; weak D call: TRBD1 (5 bases). Germline CDR1 is SGHNT and CDR2 is YYREEE (reference sequence). This CDR3 is 14 amino acids long. Trimming removed 1 base at V and 6 bases at J, with 10 bases between. CDR3 residues: CASSLRAGDEKLFF. In DNA form, the CDR3 reads TGTGCCAGCAGCTTGAGGGCGGGGGATGAAAAACTGTTTTTT.

The chain joins TRBV28 to TRBJ1-2; no reliable D call. The germline CDR1 and CDR2 sequences are MDHEN and SYDVKM. This CDR3 is 12 amino acids long. Deletions cut 8 bases from V and 6 bases from J, with 13 bases between. The CDR3 nucleotides read TGTGCCAGCTATGCGGAGGCCGATGGCTACACCTTC. Encoded protein: CASYAEADGYTF.